Sequencing of this T cell receptor (beta chain) was carried out in a study of T cells expressing NK-cell markers (dated by TCRdb to about 2020). The study in broad terms: Three sorted T-cell subsets (CD3+CD56+NKG2C+, CD3+CD56+NKG2C- and CD3+CD56-NKG2C+) from under ten donors had their TCR beta-chain repertoires profiled. Most of the eight sequenced donors were HCMV-seropositive and one was HCMV-seronegative. The study sequenced eight donors, all healthy volunteers chosen at random: three men and five women. Illumina HiSeq 2000/2500, MiSeq or NextSeq was used to sequence libraries as 2 x 150 bp reads. Here is what the overall study found, with its caveats: In more than five donors, the dominant CD3+CD56+NKG2C+ clonotypes ranked among the top 10 CD8+ clonotypes, making up about 1.0-7.5% of CD8+ T cells. Whether the expanded NKG2C-expressing T cell clones were specific for HCMV antigens remained unclear. Those dominant clonotypes were again the most abundant among CD3+CD56-NKG2C+ cells in several donors, at about 25-60.1%.

Instrument on record: Illumina HiSeq 2000. TCR beta cDNA libraries were made by 5'RACE template switching that added a universal primer site and unique molecular identifiers. cDNA synthesis was primed from the TCR beta constant segment and was followed by two successive PCR amplification steps. The paper's data handling went like this. MIGEC was used to demultiplex reads and group reads by UMI, and MiTCR was used to assemble and quantify clonotypes. Only TCR cDNA sequences supported by at least two reads were kept to exclude erroneous sequences. The tcR package was used for downstream repertoire analysis, and clonotypes were matched across fractions by CDR3 nucleotide sequence plus V segment. VDJmatch was used to annotate antigen specificity against VDJdb, with one amino acid substitution allowed in CDR3. After the reads were reprocessed by TCRdb, one entry was made per CDR3 protein sequence, with no DNA. Here the V and J calls rest on TCRdb's processing, not on the authors' analysis. The sample table holds about 380,000 distinct CDR3 sequences. 4% to 6.5% of the sample lies in the top ten.

About this clonotype: Its antigen is still unknown.

The germline V gene encodes CDR1 KGHSH and CDR2 LQKENI. The CDR3, from cysteine to phenylalanine, totals 17 residues. No DNA sequence was recorded. A commercial ELISA kit detecting HCMV-specific IgG in serum was used to determine HCMV serostatus. Peripheral blood mononuclear cells were isolated from blood by Ficoll density gradient centrifugation. Sequenced input: blood T cells: a sorted CD56 or NKG2C T cell subset, CD4+ or CD8+ T cells, or bulk PBMC T cells (not recorded which). The receptor was derived from a man aged 18-75 years in good health. The rearranged segments are TRBV18 and TRBJ2-6; TCRdb outputs TRBD1, but without DNA this stays unchecked. The encoded CDR3 is CASSRTYPESGANVLTF.